This T cell receptor beta chain was recovered during a study of T cell repertoires in cytomegalovirus infection. Study background: TCR beta signatures that were public indicated CMV infection and matching HLA type.

TCRdb re-called the reads through MiXCR, storing one row per CDR3 protein. The sample comprises over 90,000 distinct CDR3 sequences, approximately 17% of which are singletons, and less than 10% rests with the top ten. Study results and limitations: Identification of carriers of CMV plus the relevant HLA was performed using cumulative public TCR beta family frequency. HLA-C-restricted CMV clonotypes gave the most frequent clonotype in two of eight donors.

This clonotype showed up many times. Its antigen is unknown. The V end was cut by 2 bases, the J end by 0 bases, with 10 bases between. From germline, CDR1 is SGHVS and CDR2 FQNEAQ. CDR3 length: 15 amino acids. Sequenced sample: PBMCs. This clonotype was sampled from a human donor in good health (CMV status not recorded). Some clones in this sample may be carry-over from other donors' samples. V and J are TRBV7-8 and TRBJ1-1; D gene uncertain. CDR3 sequence reads: CASSLIRNMNTEAFF. CDR3 sequence (DNA): TGTGCCAGCAGCTTAATCAGAAACATGAACACTGAAGCTTTCTTT.